Each of the 10 T cell receptor beta chains below was sequenced from the same sample in a study of graft-versus-host responses after intestinal transplantation. No antigens are known for them. This table comes from immunoSEQ multiplex PCR, and its TCRdb copy is limited to in-frame clones, with some not included. Found here are about 120,000 clones, approximately 92% of them singletons; the top ten hold about 0.11%. Specimen: unstimulated CD4+ T cells sorted from spleen or lymph node cells, collected before intestinal transplant. The receptors stem from a human donor who received an intestinal transplant.

This chain uses TRBV29-1 with TRBJ2-5; 7 nucleotides line up with TRBD1. The CDR3 is 13 amino acids. V was pared by 3 bases and J by 3 bases, with 4 bases of the junction left unmatched. Germline values: CDR1 SQVTM, CDR2 ANQGSEA. The CDR3 loop reads CSVDRDRKETQYF. CDR3 in DNA: TGCAGCGTTGACCGGGACAGAAAAGAGACCCAGTACTTC.

This sequence joins TRBV15 and TRBJ1-5; 9 bases match TRBD1. This CDR3 spans 17 amino acids. The germline gives CDR1 LNHNV, CDR2 YYDKDF (reference sequence). J lost 1 base, V lost 2 bases, and 6 bases had no gene match. The CDR3 DNA sequence: TGTGCCACCAGCAGATTCCGTGGGACAGGGAGCAATCAGCCCCAGCATTTT. Encoded protein: CATSRFRGTGSNQPQHF.

This clone showed up just once. The J gene is TRBJ1-2, the V gene TRBV5-8; D remains ambiguous. Trimming took 7 bases from V and 3 from J, leaving 25 bases between them. This CDR3 has 17 residues. The germline CDR1 and CDR2 sequences are SGHTS and YDEGEE. DNA for the CDR3: TGTGCCAGCGGGCTCTCCAGAGCACTCTCGGATCACTATGGCTACACCTTC. Translation gives CASGLSRALSDHYGYTF.

CDR3 amino acids: CASSERTYSSSGANVLTF. In DNA, the CDR3 is TGCGCCAGCAGTGAGCGGACCTACTCCAGCTCTGGGGCCAACGTCCTGACTTTC. The chain uses TRBV10-1 and TRBJ2-6; D call uncertain. CDR1 and CDR2 from the germline V gene are WNHNN and SYGVQD (reference sequence). Trimming shortened V by 2 bases and J by 0 bases, and 14 bases separated the two germline ends. The CDR3 is 18 residues long.

The rearrangement links TRBV6-1 to TRBJ2-7, with D tentatively TRBD1 or TRBD2 (5 bases each). Germline-derived CDR1 and CDR2 are MNHNS and SASEGT. This CDR3 comprises 14 residues. The ends were cut back, 5 bases at V and 0 bases at J, with 11 bases in the middle. Here the CDR3 DNA reads TGTGCCAGCAGTAGGGACGGAGGCTCCTACGAGCAGTACTTC. Protein sequence: CASSRDGGSYEQYF.

The J gene is TRBJ2-1, the V gene TRBV5-1; tentatively, D is TRBD1 (5 bases). The length of the CDR3 is 17 residues. Germline CDR1 reads SGHRS; CDR2 reads YFSETQ. Deletions cut 5 bases from V and 1 base from J, with 19 bases between. CDR3 sequence: CASRANLGAGSYNEQFF. CDR3 in DNA: TGCGCCAGCAGGGCAAACCTAGGGGCTGGGTCCTACAATGAGCAGTTCTTC.

V usage is TRBV7-3 and J usage is TRBJ2-1; 12 nucleotides match TRBD2. The CDR3 totals 18 residues. V was pared by 5 bases and J by 8 bases, with 16 bases of the junction left unmatched. Germline CDR1 SGHTA, CDR2 FQGTGA. CDR3 in DNA: TGTGCCAGCAGCCCGAAGAGTACCGGACTAGCGGGACGGGATGAGCAGTTCTTC. Translated, it gives CASSPKSTGLAGRDEQFF.

CDR3 DNA: TGTGCCAGCAGCTTCGATTTTGGGGTCTATGGCTACACCTTC. Its translation: CASSFDFGVYGYTF. V and J are TRBV7-9 and TRBJ1-2, with D unresolved. The CDR3 length is 14 residues. Trimming took 3 bases from V and 4 from J, leaving 12 bases between them. Germline values: CDR1 SEHNR, CDR2 FQNEAQ (reference sequence).

This sequence joins TRBV7-4 and TRBJ1-5; D gene unclear. The CDR3 length is 14 residues. Trimming took off 5 bases at V and 4 bases at J, with 12 bases between the two ends. Germline loops: CDR1 SGHVT, CDR2 SQSDAQ. CDR3 sequence (DNA): TGTGCCAGCAGCGAGGTGGTGAGGAATCAGCCCCAGCATTTT. Encoded protein: CASSEVVRNQPQHF.

The chain is built from TRBV5-4 and TRBJ1-5; 9 bases align to TRBD1. V was pared by 4 bases and J by 2 bases, with 7 bases of the junction left unmatched. This CDR3 contains 16 residues. The germline CDR1 and CDR2 sequences are SGHNT and YYREEE (reference sequence). The CDR3 nucleotides read TGTGCCAGCAGCATAGACCGGACAGGGGGCAATCAGCCCCAGCATTTT. Its protein is CASSIDRTGGNQPQHF.